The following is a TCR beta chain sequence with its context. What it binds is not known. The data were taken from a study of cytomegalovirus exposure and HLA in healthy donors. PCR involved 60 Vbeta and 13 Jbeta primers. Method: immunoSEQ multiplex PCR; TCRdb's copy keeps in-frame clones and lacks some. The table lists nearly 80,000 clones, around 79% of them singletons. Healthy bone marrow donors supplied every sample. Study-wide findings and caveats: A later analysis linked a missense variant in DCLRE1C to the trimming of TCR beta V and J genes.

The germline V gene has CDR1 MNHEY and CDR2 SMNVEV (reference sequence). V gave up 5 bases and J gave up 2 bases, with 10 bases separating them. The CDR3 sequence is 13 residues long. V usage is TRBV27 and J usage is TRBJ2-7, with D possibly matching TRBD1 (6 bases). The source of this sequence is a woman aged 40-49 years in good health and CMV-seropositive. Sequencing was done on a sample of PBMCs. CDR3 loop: CASSPGQTYEQYF. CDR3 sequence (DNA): TGTGCCAGCAGTCCCGGACAGACCTACGAGCAGTACTTC.